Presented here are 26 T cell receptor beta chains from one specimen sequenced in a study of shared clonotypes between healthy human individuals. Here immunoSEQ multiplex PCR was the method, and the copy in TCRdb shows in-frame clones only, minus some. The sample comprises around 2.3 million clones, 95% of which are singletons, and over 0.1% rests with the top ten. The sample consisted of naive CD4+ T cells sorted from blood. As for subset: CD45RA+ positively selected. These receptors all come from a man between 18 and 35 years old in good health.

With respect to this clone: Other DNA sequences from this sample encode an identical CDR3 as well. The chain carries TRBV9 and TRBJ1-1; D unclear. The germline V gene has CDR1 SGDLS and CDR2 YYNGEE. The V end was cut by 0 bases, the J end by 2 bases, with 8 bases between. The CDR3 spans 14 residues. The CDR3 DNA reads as TGTGCCAGCAGCGTAGGGCAGCTTAACACTGAAGCTTTCTTT. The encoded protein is CASSVGQLNTEAFF.

The CDR3 bases are TGTGCCAGCAGTGAGGACTACGGCACAGATACGCAGTATTTT. Protein: CASSEDYGTDTQYF. The chain joins TRBV28 to TRBJ2-3; D perhaps matches TRBD2 (6 bases). Germline loops: CDR1 MDHEN, CDR2 SYDVKM. Trimming took 5 bases from V and 1 from J, leaving 10 bases between them. The CDR3 length is 14 residues.

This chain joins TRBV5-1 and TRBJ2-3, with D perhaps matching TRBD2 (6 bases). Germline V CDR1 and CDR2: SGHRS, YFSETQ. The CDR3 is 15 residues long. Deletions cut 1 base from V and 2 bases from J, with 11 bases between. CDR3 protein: CASSLTSLPTDTQYF. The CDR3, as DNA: TGCGCCAGCAGCTTGACTAGCCTCCCCACAGATACGCAGTATTTT.

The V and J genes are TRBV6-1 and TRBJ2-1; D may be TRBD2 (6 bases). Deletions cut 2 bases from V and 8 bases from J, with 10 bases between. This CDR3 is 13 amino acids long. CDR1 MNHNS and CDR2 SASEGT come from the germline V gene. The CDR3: CASSEWTGDEQFF. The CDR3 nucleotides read TGTGCCAGCAGTGAATGGACGGGGGATGAGCAGTTCTTC.

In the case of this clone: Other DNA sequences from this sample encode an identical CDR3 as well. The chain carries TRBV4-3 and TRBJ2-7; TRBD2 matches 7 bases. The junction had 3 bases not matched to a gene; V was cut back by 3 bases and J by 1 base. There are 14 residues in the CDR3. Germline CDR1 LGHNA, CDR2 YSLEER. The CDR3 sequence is CASSQGGSSYEQYF. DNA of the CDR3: TGCGCCAGCAGCCAGGGGGGGTCGTCCTACGAGCAGTACTTC.

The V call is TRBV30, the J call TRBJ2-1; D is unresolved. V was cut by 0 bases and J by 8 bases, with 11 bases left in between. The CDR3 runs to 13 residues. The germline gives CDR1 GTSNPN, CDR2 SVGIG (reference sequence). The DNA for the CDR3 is TGTGCCTGGAGTGTAACTCCAAGGGATGAGCAGTTCTTC. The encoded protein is CAWSVTPRDEQFF.

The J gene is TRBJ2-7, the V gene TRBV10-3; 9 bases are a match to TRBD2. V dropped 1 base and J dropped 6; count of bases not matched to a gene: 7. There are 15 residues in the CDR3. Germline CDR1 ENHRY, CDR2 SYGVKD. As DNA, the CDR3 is TGTGCCATCAGTGAGTTGCGGGAGGGCCTCGTCGAGCAGTACTTC. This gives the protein CAISELREGLVEQYF.

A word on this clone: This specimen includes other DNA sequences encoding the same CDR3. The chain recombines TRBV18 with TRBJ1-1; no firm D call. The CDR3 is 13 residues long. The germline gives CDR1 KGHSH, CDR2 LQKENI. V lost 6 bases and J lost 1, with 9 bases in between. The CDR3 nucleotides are TGTGCCAGCTCCCAGTTAGAGAACACTGAAGCTTTCTTT. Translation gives CASSQLENTEAFF.

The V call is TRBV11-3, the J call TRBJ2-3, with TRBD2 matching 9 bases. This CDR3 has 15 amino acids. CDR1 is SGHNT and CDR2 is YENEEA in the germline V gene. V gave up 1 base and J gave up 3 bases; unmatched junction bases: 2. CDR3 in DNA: TGTGCCAGCAGCTTAGGCGGGGGGGTTACAGATACGCAGTATTTT. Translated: CASSLGGGVTDTQYF.

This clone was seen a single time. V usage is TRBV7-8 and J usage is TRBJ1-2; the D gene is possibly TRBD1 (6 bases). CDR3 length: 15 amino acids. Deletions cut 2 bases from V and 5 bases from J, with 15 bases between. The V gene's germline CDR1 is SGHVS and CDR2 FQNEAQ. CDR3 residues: CASSLTTGLGYGYTF. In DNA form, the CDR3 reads TGTGCCAGCAGCTTAACCACAGGGCTGGGATATGGCTACACCTTC.

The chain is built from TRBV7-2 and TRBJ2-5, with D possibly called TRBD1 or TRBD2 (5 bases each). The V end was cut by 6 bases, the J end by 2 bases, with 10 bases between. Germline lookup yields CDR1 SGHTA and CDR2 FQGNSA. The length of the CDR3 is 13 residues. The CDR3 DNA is TGTGCCAGCAGGTCGTGGGGGCAAGAGACCCAGTACTTC. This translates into CASRSWGQETQYF.

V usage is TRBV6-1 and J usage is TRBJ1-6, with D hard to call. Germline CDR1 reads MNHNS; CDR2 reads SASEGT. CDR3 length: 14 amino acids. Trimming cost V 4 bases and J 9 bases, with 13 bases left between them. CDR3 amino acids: CASSARRTGSPLHF. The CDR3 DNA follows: TGTGCCAGCAGTGCCCGTCGGACCGGTTCACCCCTCCACTTT.

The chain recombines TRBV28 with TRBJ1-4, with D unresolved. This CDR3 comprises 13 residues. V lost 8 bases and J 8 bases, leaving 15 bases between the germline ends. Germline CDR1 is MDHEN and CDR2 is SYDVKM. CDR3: CASRLTPREKLFF. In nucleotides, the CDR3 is TGTGCCAGCCGACTCACCCCGCGGGAAAAACTGTTTTTT.

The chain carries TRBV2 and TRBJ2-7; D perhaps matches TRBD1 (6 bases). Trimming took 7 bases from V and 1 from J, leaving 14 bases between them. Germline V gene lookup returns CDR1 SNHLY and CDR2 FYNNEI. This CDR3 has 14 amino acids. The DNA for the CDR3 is TGTGCCAGCAACCCACAGGGTACATCCTACGAGCAGTACTTC. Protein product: CASNPQGTSYEQYF.

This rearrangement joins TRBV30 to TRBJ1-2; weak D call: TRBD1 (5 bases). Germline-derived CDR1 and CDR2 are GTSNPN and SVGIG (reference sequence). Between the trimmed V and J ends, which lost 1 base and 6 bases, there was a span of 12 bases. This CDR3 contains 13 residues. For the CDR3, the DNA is TGTGCCTGGAGTGGGGGGACCGCCAATGGCTACACCTTC. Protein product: CAWSGGTANGYTF.

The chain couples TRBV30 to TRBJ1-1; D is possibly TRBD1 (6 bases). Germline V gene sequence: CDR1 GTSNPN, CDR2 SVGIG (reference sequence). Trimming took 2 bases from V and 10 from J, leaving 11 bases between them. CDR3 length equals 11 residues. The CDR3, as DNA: TGTGCCTGGAGTAACCAAGGGGGAGCTTTCTTT. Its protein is CAWSNQGGAFF.

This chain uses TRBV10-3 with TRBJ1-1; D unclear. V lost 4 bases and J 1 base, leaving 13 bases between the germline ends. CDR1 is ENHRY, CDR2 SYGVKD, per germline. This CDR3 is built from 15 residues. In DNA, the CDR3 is TGTGCCATCAGTGCAACGACCGGAACGAACACTGAAGCTTTCTTT. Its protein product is CAISATTGTNTEAFF.

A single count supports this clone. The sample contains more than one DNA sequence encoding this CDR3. CDR3 coding DNA: TGTGCCAGCAGCTTAGCCCTGACCGGGGAGCTGTTTTTT. It translates to CASSLALTGELFF. The chain uses TRBV7-6 and TRBJ2-2; D remains unclear. Germline assignment: CDR1 SGHVS and CDR2 FNYEAQ. The V gene lost 0 bases and the J gene lost 5 bases, with 4 bases spanning the gap. The CDR3 is 13 residues long.

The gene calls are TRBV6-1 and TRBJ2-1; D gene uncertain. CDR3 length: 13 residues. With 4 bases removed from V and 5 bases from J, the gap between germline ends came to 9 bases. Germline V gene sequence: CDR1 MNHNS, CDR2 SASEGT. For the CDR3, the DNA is TGTGCCAGCAGTGCCTCCCCCGACAATGAGCAGTTCTTC. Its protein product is CASSASPDNEQFF.

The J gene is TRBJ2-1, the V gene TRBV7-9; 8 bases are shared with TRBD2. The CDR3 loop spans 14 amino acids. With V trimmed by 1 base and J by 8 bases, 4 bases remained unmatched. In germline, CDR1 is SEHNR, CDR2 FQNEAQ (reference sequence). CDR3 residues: CASSLGLAQYEQFF. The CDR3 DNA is TGTGCCAGCAGCTTAGGACTAGCGCAATATGAGCAGTTCTTC.

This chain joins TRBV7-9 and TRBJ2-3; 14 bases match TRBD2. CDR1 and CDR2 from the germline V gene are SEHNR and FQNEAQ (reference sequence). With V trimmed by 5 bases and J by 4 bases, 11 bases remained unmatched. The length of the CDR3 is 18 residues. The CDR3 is CASSDDRAGLAGADTQYF. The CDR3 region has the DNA TGTGCCAGCAGCGATGATAGGGCGGGACTAGCGGGGGCAGATACGCAGTATTTT.

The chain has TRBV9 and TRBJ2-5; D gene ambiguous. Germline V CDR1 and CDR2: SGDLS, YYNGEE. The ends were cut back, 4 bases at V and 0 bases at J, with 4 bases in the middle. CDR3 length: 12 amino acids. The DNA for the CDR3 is TGTGCCAGCAGCACGAACCAAGAGACCCAGTACTTC. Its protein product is CASSTNQETQYF.

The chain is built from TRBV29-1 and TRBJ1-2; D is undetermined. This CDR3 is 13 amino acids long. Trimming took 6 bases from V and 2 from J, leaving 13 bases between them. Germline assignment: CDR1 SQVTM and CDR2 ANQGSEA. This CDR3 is CSVSVGLNYGYTF. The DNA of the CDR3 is TGCAGCGTATCGGTGGGGTTGAACTATGGCTACACCTTC. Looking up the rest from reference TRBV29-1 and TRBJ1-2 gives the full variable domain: SAVISQKPSRDICQRGTSLTIQCQVDSQVTMMFWYRQQPGQSLTLIATANQGSEATYESGFVIDKFPISRPNLTFSTLTVSNMSPEDSSIYLCSVSVGLNYGYTFGSGTRLTVV.

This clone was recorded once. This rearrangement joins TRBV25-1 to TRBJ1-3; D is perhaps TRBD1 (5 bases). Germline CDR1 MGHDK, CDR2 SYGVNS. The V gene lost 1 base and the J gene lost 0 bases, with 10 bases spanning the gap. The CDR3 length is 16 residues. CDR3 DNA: TGTGCCAGCAGTGAATTCGGGGGAAGCTCTGGAAACACCATATATTTT. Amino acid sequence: CASSEFGGSSGNTIYF.

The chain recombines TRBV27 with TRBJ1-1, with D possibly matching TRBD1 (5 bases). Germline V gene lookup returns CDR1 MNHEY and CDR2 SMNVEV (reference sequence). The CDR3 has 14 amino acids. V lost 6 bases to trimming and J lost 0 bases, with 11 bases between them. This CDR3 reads CASRTGTVNTEAFF. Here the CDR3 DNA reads TGTGCCAGCAGAACCGGGACGGTGAACACTGAAGCTTTCTTT.

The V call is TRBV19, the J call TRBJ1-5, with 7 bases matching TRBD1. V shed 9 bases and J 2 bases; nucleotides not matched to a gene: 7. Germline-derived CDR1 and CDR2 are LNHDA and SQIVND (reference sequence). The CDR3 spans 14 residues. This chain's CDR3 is CASDPQGGNQPQHF. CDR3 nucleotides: TGTGCCAGCGACCCGCAGGGGGGCAATCAGCCCCAGCATTTT.